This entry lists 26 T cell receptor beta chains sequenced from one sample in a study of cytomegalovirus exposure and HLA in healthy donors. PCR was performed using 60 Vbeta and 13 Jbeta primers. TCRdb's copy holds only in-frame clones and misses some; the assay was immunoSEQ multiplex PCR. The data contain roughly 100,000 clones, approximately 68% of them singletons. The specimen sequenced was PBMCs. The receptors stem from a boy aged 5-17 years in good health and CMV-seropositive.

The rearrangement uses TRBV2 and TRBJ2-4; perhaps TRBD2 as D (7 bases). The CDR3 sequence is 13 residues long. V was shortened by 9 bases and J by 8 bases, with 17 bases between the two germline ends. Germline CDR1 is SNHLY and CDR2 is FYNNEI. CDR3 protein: CARGRGADDIQYF. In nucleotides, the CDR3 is TGTGCCAGAGGACGGGGGGCCGACGACATTCAGTACTTC.

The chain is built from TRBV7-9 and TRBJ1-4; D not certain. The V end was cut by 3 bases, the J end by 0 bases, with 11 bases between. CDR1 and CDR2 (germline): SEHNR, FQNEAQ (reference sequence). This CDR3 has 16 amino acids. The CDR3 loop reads CASSFPTGATNEKLFF. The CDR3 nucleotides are TGTGCCAGCAGCTTCCCTACGGGAGCAACTAATGAAAAACTGTTTTTT.

The CDR3 DNA reads TGTGCCAGCAGCCGACAGGGCGATGAGCAGTTCTTC. Encoded protein: CASSRQGDEQFF. The chain couples TRBV7-9 to TRBJ2-1; the match to TRBD1 covers 7 bases. V shed 5 bases and J 8 bases; nucleotides not matched to a gene: 3. Germline loops: CDR1 SEHNR, CDR2 FQNEAQ (reference sequence). The CDR3 sequence is 12 residues long.

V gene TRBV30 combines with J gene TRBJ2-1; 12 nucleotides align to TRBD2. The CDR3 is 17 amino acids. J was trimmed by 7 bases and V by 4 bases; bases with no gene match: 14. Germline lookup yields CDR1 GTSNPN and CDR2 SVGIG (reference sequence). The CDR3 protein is CAWTKLLAGGPGNEQFF. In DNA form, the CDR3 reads TGTGCCTGGACGAAGTTGCTAGCGGGAGGGCCGGGAAATGAGCAGTTCTTC.

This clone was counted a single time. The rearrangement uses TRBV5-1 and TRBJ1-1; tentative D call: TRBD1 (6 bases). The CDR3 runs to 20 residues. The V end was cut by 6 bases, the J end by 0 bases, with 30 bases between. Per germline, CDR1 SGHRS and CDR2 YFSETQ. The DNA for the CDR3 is TGCGCCAGCAAACTTGGAATAGGGGGGGGCCAACTTTTGATGAACACTGAAGCTTTCTTT. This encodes CASKLGIGGGQLLMNTEAFF.

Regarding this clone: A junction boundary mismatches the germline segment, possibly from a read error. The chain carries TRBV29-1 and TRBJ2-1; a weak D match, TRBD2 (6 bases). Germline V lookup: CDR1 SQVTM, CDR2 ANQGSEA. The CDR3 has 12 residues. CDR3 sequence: CSGGDSHNEQFF. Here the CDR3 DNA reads TGCAGCGGGGGGGACTCCCACAATGAGCAGTTCTTC.

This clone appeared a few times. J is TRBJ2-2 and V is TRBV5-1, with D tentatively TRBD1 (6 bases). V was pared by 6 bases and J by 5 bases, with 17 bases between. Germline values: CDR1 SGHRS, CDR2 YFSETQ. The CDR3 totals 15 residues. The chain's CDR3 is CASTVQGGSTGELFF. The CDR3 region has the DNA TGCGCCAGCACGGTACAGGGTGGTTCGACCGGGGAGCTGTTTTTT.

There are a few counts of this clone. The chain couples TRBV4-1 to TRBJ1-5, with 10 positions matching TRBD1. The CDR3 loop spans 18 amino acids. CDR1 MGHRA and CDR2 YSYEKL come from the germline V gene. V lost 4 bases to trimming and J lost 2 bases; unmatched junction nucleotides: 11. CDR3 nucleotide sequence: TGCGCCAGCAGCCCGGGGACAGGGGAAGGTTTCGGCAATCAGCCCCAGCATTTT. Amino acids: CASSPGTGEGFGNQPQHF.

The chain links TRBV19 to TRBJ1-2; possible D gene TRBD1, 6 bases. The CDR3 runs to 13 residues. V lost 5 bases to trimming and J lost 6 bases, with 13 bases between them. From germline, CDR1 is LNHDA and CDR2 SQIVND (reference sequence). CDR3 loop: CASSSRGGDGYTF. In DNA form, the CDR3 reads TGTGCCAGTAGTTCCCGAGGGGGAGATGGCTACACCTTC.

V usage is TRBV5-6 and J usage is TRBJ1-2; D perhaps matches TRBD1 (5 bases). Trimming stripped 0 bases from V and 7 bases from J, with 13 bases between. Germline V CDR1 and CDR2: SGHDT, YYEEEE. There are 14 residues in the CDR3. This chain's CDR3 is CASSLGGGDRGYTF. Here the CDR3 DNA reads TGTGCCAGCAGCTTGGGCGGCGGGGACCGTGGCTACACCTTC.

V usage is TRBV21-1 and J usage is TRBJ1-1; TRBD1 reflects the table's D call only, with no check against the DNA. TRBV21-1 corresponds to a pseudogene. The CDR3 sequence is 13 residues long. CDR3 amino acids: CASSDSKRTEAFF. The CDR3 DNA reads TGTGCCAGCAGTGACAGTAAGAGAACTGAAGCTTTCTTT.

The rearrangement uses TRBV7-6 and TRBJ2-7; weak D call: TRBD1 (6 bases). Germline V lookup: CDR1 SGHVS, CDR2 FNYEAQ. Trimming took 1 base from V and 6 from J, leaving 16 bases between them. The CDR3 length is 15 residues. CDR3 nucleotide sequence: TGTGCCAGCAGCTTAGTGTGGGGGCGCGAGGGCGAGCAGTACTTC. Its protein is CASSLVWGREGEQYF. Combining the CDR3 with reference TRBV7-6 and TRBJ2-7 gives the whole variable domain GAGVSQSPRYKVTKRGQDVALRCDPISGHVSLYWYRQALGQGPEFLTYFNYEAQQDKSGLPNDRFSAERPEGSISTLTIQRTEQRDSAMYRCASSLVWGREGEQYFGPGTRLTVT.

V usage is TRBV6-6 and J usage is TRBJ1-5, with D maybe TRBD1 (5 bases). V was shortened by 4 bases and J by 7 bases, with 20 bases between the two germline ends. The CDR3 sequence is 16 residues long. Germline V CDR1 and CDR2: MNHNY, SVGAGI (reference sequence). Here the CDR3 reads CASSWQGGSEGQPQHF. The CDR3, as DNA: TGTGCCAGCAGTTGGCAGGGTGGCTCCGAAGGGCAGCCCCAGCATTTT.

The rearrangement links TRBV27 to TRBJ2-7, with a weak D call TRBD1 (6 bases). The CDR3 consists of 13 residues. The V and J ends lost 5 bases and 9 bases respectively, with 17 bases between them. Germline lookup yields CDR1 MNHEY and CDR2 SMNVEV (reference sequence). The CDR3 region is CASSPNREVGQYF. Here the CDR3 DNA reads TGTGCCAGCAGTCCCAACAGGGAAGTCGGGCAGTACTTC.

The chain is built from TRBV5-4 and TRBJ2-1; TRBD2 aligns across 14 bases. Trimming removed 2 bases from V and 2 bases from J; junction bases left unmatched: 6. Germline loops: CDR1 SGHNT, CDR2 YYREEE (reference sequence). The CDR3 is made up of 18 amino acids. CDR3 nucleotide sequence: TGTGCCAGCAGCTTCGGACTAGCGGGGGGTCGTCCCTACAATGAGCAGTTCTTC. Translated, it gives CASSFGLAGGRPYNEQFF.

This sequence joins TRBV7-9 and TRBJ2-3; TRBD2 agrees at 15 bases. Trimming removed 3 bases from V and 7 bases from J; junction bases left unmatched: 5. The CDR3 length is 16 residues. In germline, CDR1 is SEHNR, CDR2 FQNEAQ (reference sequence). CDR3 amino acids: CASSFWGTSGRNTQYF. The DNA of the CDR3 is TGTGCCAGCAGCTTCTGGGGGACTAGCGGGAGGAATACGCAGTATTTT.

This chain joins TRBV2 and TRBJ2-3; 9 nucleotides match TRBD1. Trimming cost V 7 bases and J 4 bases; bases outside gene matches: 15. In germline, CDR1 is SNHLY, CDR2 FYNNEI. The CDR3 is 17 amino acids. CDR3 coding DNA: TGTGCCAGCACCTACTCCGCCGGGACAGGGAGGGCAGATACGCAGTATTTT. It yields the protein CASTYSAGTGRADTQYF.

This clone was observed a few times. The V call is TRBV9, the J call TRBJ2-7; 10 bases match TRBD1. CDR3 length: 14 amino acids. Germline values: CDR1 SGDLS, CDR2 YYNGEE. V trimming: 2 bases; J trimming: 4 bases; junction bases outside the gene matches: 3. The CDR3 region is CASSVRDRGYEQYF. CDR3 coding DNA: TGTGCCAGCAGCGTCAGGGACAGGGGTTACGAGCAGTACTTC.

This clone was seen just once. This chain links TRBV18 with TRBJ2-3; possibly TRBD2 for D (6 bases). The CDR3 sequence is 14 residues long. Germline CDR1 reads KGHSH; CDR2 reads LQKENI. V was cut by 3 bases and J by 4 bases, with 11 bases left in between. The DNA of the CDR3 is TGTGCCAGCTCACCTTTGGAGGGCCCAGATACGCAGTATTTT. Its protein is CASSPLEGPDTQYF.

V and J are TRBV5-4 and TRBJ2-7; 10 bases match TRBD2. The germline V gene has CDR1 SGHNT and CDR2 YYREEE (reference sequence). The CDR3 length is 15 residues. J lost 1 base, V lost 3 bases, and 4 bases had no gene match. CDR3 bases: TGTGCCAGCAGCTGGAGCGGGGGGGGGTCCTACGAGCAGTACTTC. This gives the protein CASSWSGGGSYEQYF.

The DNA of the CDR3 is TGTGCCAGCAGCTTAGGACAGGGGGAAAAACTGTTTTTT. Translation: CASSLGQGEKLFF. The chain links TRBV7-3 to TRBJ1-4; TRBD1 agrees at 9 bases. CDR3 length: 13 residues. With 2 bases clipped from V and 8 bases from J, the junction kept 0 bases outside the gene matches. Germline V CDR1 and CDR2: SGHTA, FQGTGA. Filled out from reference TRBV7-3 and TRBJ1-4, the complete variable domain reads GAGVSQTPSNKVTEKGKYVELRCDPISGHTALYWYRQSLGQGPEFLIYFQGTGAADDSGLPNDRFFAVRPEGSVSTLKIQRTERGDSAVYLCASSLGQGEKLFFGSGTQLSVL.

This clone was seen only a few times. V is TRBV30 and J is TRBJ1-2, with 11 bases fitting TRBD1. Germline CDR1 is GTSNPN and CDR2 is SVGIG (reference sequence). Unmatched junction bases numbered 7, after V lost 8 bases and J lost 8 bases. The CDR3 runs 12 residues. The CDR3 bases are TGTGCCAGCAAGGGACAGGGGGGCGGCTACACCTTC. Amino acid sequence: CASKGQGGGYTF.

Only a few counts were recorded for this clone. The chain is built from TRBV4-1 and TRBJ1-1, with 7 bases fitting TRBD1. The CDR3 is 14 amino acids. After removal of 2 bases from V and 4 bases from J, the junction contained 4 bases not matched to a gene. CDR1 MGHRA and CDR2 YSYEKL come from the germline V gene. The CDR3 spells CASSQYRQGTEAFF. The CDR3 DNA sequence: TGCGCCAGCAGCCAATATAGACAGGGCACTGAAGCTTTCTTT.

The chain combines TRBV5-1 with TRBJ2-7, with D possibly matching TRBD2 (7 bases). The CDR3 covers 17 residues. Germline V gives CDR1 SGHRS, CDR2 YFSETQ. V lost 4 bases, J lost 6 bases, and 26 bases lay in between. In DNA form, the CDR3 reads TGCGCCAGCAGCCCCAGGCCTACGGGGGGCACCGAACTCGAGCAGTACTTC. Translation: CASSPRPTGGTELEQYF.

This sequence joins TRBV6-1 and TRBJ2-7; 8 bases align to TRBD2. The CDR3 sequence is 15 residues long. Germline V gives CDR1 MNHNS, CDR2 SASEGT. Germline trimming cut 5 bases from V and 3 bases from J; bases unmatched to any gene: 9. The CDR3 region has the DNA TGTGCCAGCAGTTCATCAGCGGGGGCCAACTACGAGCAGTACTTC. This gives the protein CASSSSAGANYEQYF.

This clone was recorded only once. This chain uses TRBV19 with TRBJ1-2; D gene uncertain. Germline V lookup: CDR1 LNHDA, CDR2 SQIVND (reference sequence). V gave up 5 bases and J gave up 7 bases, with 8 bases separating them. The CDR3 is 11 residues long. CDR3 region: CASSPSSGYTF. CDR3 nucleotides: TGTGCCAGTAGTCCTTCCAGTGGCTACACCTTC.